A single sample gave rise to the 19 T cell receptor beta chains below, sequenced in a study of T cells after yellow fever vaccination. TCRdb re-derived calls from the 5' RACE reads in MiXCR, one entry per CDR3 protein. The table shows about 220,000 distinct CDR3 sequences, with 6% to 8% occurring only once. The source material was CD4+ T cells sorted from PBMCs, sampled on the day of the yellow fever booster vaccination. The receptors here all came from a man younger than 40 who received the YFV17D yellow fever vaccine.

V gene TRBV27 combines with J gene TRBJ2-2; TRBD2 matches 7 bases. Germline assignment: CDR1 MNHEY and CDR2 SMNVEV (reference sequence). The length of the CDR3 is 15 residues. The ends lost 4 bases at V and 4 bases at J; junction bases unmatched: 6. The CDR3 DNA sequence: TGTGCCAGCAGTTCGGGAGGTCGAGGCACCGGGGAGCTGTTTTTT. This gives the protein CASSSGGRGTGELFF.

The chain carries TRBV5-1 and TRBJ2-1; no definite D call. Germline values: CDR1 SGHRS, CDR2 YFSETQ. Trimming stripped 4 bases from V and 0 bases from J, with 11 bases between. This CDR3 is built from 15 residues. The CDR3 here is CASSAERSSYNEQFF. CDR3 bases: TGCGCCAGCAGCGCCGAGAGGAGCTCCTACAATGAGCAGTTCTTC.

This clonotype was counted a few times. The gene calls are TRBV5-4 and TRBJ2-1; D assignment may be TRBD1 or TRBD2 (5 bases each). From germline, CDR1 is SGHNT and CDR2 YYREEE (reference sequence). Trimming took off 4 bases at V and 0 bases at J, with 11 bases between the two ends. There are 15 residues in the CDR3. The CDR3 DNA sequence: TGTGCCAGCAGCAGCGGACAAAGCTCCTACAATGAGCAGTTCTTC. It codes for CASSSGQSSYNEQFF.

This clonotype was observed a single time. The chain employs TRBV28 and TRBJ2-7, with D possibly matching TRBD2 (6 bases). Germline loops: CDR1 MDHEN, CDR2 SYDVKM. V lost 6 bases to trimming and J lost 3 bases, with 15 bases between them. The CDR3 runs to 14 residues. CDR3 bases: TGTGCCAGCAGACCCGGGGGAAACGTCTACGAGCAGTACTTC. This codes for CASRPGGNVYEQYF.

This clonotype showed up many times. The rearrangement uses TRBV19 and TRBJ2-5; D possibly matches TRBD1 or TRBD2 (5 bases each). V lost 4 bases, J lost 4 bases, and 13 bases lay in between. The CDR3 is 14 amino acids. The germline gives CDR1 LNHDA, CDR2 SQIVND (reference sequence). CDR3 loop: CASSTQGRSETQYF. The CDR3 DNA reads TGTGCCAGTAGTACCCAGGGACGGTCAGAGACCCAGTACTTC.

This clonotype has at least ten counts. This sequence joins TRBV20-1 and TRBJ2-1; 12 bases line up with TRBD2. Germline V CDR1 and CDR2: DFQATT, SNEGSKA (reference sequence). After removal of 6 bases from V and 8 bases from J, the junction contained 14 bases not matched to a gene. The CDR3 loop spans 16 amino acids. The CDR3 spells CSARPVLAGGFDEQFF. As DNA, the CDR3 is TGCAGTGCCAGGCCGGTTCTAGCGGGAGGGTTCGATGAGCAGTTCTTC.

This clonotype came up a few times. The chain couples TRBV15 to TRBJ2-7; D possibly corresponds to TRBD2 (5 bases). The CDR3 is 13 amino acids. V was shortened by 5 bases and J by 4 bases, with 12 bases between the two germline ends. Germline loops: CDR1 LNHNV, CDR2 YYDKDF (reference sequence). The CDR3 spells CATSDRTGYEQYF. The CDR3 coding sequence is TGTGCCACCAGCGACCGGACTGGTTACGAGCAGTACTTC.

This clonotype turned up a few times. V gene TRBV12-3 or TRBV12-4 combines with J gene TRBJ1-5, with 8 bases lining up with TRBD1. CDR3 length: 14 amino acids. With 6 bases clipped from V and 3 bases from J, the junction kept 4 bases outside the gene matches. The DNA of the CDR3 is TGTGCCAGCAGCACAGGGGGTGACAATCAGCCCCAGCATTTT. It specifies CASSTGGDNQPQHF.

The CDR3 nucleotides are TGTGCCAGCAGTTACTCTTCACCTTTCCAGTACTTC. It encodes CASSYSSPFQYF. The rearrangement joins TRBV6-2 or TRBV6-3 to TRBJ2-5; D gene uncertain. The CDR3 extends over 12 amino acids. Trimming cost V 0 bases and J 10 bases, with 9 bases left between them. Germline CDR1 and CDR2: MNHEY and SVGEGT.

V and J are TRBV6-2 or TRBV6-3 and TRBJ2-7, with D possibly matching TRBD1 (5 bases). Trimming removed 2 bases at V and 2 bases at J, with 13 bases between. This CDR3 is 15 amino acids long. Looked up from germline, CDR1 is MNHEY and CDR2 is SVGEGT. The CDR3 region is CASSYRTPGTYEQYF. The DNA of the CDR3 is TGTGCCAGCAGTTACCGGACACCAGGGACCTACGAGCAGTACTTC.

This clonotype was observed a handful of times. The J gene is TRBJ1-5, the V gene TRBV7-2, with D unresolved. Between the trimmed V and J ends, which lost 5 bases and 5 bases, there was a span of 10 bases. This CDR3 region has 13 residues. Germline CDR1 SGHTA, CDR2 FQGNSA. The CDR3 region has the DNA TGTGCCAGCAGCCAGTGGGGAGATCAGCCCCAGCATTTT. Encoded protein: CASSQWGDQPQHF.

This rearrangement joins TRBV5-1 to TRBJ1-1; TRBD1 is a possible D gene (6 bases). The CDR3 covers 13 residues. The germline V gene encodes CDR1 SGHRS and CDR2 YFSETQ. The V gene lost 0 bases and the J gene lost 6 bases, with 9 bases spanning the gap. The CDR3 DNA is TGCGCCAGCAGCTTGGGGGGGGGCCCTGAAGCTTTCTTT. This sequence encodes CASSLGGGPEAFF.

The chain's CDR3 is CASSLVSPREQFF. CDR3 DNA sequence: TGTGCCAGCAGCTTAGTGTCGCCGCGGGAGCAGTTCTTC. The chain is built from TRBV7-2 and TRBJ2-1; unclear D gene. CDR1 is SGHTA, CDR2 FQGNSA, per germline. CDR3 length equals 13 residues. V lost 1 base, J lost 10 bases, and 11 bases lay in between.

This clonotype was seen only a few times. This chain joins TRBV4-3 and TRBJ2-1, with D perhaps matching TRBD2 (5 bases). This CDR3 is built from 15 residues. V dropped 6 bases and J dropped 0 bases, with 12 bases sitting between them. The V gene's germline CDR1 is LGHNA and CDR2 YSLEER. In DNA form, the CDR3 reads TGCGCCAGCAGTCCTGGGAGATCCTCCTACAATGAGCAGTTCTTC. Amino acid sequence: CASSPGRSSYNEQFF.

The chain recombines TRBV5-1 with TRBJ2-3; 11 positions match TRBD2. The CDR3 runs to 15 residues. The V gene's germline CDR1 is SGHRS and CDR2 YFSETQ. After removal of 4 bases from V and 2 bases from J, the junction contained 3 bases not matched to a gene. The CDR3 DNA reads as TGCGCCAGCAGCGGGACTAGCGGAAACACAGATACGCAGTATTTT. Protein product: CASSGTSGNTDTQYF.

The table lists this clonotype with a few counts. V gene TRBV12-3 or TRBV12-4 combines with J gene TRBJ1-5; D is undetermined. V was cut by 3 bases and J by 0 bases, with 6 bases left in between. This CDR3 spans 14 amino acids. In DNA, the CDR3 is TGTGCCAGCAGTTTGGCATATAGCAATCAGCCCCAGCATTTT. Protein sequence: CASSLAYSNQPQHF.

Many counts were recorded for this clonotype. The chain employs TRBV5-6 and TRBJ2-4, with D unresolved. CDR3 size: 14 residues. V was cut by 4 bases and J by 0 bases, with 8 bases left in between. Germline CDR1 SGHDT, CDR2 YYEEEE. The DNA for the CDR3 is TGTGCCAGCAGCCCGAACCTAGCCAAAAACATTCAGTACTTC. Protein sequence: CASSPNLAKNIQYF.

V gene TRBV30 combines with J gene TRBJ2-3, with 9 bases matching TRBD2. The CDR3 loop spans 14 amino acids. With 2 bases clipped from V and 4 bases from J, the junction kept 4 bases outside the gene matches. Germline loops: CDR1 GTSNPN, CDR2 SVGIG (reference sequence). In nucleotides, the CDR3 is TGTGCCTGGAGTATTAGGACTAGCGCAGATACGCAGTATTTT. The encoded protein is CAWSIRTSADTQYF.

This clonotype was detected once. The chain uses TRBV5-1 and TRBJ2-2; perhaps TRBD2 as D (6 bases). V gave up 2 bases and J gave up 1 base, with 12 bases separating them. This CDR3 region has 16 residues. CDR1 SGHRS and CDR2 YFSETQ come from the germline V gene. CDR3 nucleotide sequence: TGCGCCAGCAGCTTAGGCCTAGCGAGGAACACCGGGGAGCTGTTTTTT. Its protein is CASSLGLARNTGELFF.